A selection of T cell receptor beta chains follows, all from one sample in a study of control samples from healthy donors and cancer patients. Here immunoSEQ multiplex PCR was the method, and the copy in TCRdb shows in-frame clones only, minus some. Of just under 60,000 clones in the sample, roughly 90% were seen once. The specimen sequenced was PBMCs. These receptors were collected from a man aged 40-50 years with colorectal cancer. The CDR3 runs from the conserved cysteine through the conserved F or W. Fields, in order: D gene, clone size, V gene, J gene, CDR3 protein, CDR3 DNA. A D gene is named only where the DNA matches it firmly. Size tells how often a clone was seen (once, few, many) or the class of an expanded clone, and some rows leave it out.

NA	NA	TRBV5-6	TRBJ1-4	CASSFAGTLNEKLFF	TGTGCCAGCAGCTTTGCCGGGACATTGAATGAAAAACTGTTTTTT
TRBD2	NA	TRBV30	TRBJ2-3	CAWSVGLAGGKTDTQYF	TGTGCCTGGAGTGTAGGACTAGCGGGGGGGAAAACAGATACGCAGTATTTT
NA	NA	TRBV5-1	TRBJ1-6	CASSFSNAGGKNSPLHF	TGCGCCAGCAGCTTTTCTAACGCCGGGGGCAAGAATTCACCCCTCCACTTT
NA	NA	TRBV18	TRBJ1-1	CASSPRGLDEAFF	TGTGCCAGCTCACCGAGGGGGTTGGATGAAGCTTTCTTT
TRBD1	NA	TRBV29-1	TRBJ1-2	CSVEGQGADGYTF	TGCAGCGTTGAAGGACAGGGGGCGGATGGCTACACCTTC
TRBD1	NA	TRBV14	TRBJ1-4	CASSQQGEEHEKLFF	TGTGCCAGCAGCCAACAGGGGGAGGAACATGAAAAACTGTTTTTT
TRBD2	NA	TRBV24-1	TRBJ2-3	CATSDWTSGGTDTQYF	TGTGCCACCAGTGATTGGACTAGCGGGGGCACAGATACGCAGTATTTT
NA	few	TRBV21-1	TRBJ1-5	CASSIKGRKAGQPQHF	TGTGCCAGCAGCATTAAGGGTCGCAAAGCGGGCCAGCCCCAGCATTTT
NA	few	TRBV5-1	TRBJ2-7	CASSLDRGTNYEQYF	TGCGCCAGCAGCTTGGATCGCGGGACGAACTACGAGCAGTACTTC
NA	NA	TRBV6-2/TRBV6-3	TRBJ1-4	CASSSGTAYEKLFF	TGTGCCAGCAGTTCCGGGACGGCCTATGAAAAACTGTTTTTT
NA	NA	TRBV2	TRBJ1-2	CASSVSTKEYGYTF	TGTGCCAGCAGTGTTTCTACCAAGGAATATGGCTACACCTTC
NA	once	TRBV4-1	TRBJ2-6	CASSRRTDGANVLTF	TGCGCCAGCAGCCGAAGGACAGACGGGGCCAACGTCCTGACTTTC
TRBD2	NA	TRBV6-5	TRBJ2-3	CASSWGTSGGADTQYF	TGTGCCAGCAGTTGGGGAACTAGCGGGGGTGCGGATACGCAGTATTTT
NA	NA	TRBV19	TRBJ1-3	CASWGESSGNTIYF	TGTGCCAGCTGGGGGGAAAGCAGCGGAAACACCATATATTTT
NA	once	TRBV10-3	TRBJ1-2	CAIGGVGLSPNYGYTF	TGTGCCATCGGAGGGGTAGGTTTGAGCCCCAACTATGGCTACACCTTC
NA	NA	TRBV19	TRBJ2-3	CASSSGRNTDTQYF	TGTGCCAGTAGTTCGGGCAGGAACACAGATACGCAGTATTTT